The 21 T cell receptor beta chains presented below share a single source sample, sequenced in a study of CD8+ T cells in alopecia areata (dated by TCRdb to 2017 to 2018). Reading the label with the study, this specimen's time point is: baseline before oral tofacitinib. Libraries were prepared through the immunoSEQ multiplex PCR assay. To provide template for TCR sequencing, every sample had RNA extracted and reverse transcribed into cDNA. This is the immuneACCESS table as TCRdb keeps it, with only in-frame sequences that have V and J called. A part of the clones is gone; compared with another copy, unresolved V genes explain less than half, and the rest is unexplained. The sample includes 150,000 to 200,000 clones, with about 70% observed a single time. The biggest ten clones account for approximately 10% of the sample. This specimen consisted of CD8+ T cells sorted from blood, obtained at week 0. All receptors come from a human donor with alopecia areata.

As DNA, the CDR3 is TGTGCCAGCAGGGACACACTGAATTCACCCCTCCACTTT. This encodes CASRDTLNSPLHF. The rearrangement uses TRBV5-6 and TRBJ1-6; TRBD1 is a possible D gene (5 bases). CDR1 and CDR2 from the germline V gene are SGHDT and YYEEEE. V was pared by 5 bases and J by 7 bases, with 10 bases between. This CDR3 comprises 13 residues.

This clone came up once. The chain couples TRBV4-2 to TRBJ1-2; D remains unclear. V was pared by 3 bases and J by 8 bases, with 19 bases between. CDR3 length equals 15 residues. CDR1 is LGHNA, CDR2 YNFKEQ, per germline. The CDR3 here is CASSHGNGASGGYTF. CDR3 nucleotide sequence: TGTGCCAGCAGCCACGGGAATGGTGCTTCAGGCGGCTACACCTTC.

V usage is TRBV29-1 and J usage is TRBJ2-1; tentatively, D is TRBD1 (5 bases). Germline V gives CDR1 SQVTM, CDR2 ANQGSEA. The ends were cut back, 7 bases at V and 0 bases at J, with 13 bases in the middle. The CDR3 loop spans 14 amino acids. CDR3 nucleotides: TGCAGCGCCGATACAGGTTCCTCCTACAATGAGCAGTTCTTC. Translation: CSADTGSSYNEQFF.

The rearrangement joins TRBV4-1 to TRBJ2-7; D may match TRBD1 or TRBD2 (5 bases each). This CDR3 is 15 amino acids long. The ends were cut back, 3 bases at V and 0 bases at J, with 12 bases in the middle. Germline CDR1 MGHRA, CDR2 YSYEKL. CDR3 DNA sequence: TGCGCCAGCAGCCATCTCCCGGGACCCTCCTACGAGCAGTACTTC. It translates to CASSHLPGPSYEQYF.

There are a few counts of this clone. The chain is built from TRBV7-8 and TRBJ2-2; no clear D. Trimming left V 4 bases short and J 2 bases short, with 11 bases between. This CDR3 has 15 amino acids. The germline V gene has CDR1 SGHVS and CDR2 FQNEAQ. Here the CDR3 reads CASSSTPYNTGELFF. CDR3 coding DNA: TGTGCCAGCAGCTCTACCCCCTACAACACCGGGGAGCTGTTTTTT.

V usage is TRBV19 and J usage is TRBJ1-1; D remains unclear. Deletions cut 7 bases from V and 2 bases from J, with 8 bases between. There are 12 residues in the CDR3. Germline V lookup: CDR1 LNHDA, CDR2 SQIVND (reference sequence). The CDR3 is CASTQDNTEAFF. CDR3 sequence (DNA): TGTGCCAGTACGCAGGACAACACTGAAGCTTTCTTT.

This clone was detected only once. The rearrangement uses TRBV5-6 and TRBJ2-3; the D is unclear. V gave up 2 bases and J gave up 2 bases, with 9 bases separating them. The germline V gene has CDR1 SGHDT and CDR2 YYEEEE. The CDR3 loop spans 14 amino acids. CDR3: CASSFVRVTDTQYF. The DNA for the CDR3 is TGTGCCAGCAGCTTTGTAAGGGTCACAGATACGCAGTATTTT.

Details on this clone: This specimen includes other DNA sequences encoding the same CDR3. The V and J genes are TRBV4-1 and TRBJ1-1; 8 bases align to TRBD1. This CDR3 contains 15 residues. Germline V CDR1 and CDR2: MGHRA, YSYEKL. The junction had 2 bases not matched to a gene; V was cut back by 1 base and J by 1 base. CDR3 nucleotides: TGCGCCAGCAGCCAAGGACAGGGGAGGAACACTGAAGCTTTCTTT. As protein: CASSQGQGRNTEAFF.

The chain couples TRBV7-9 to TRBJ2-1; the D gene is possibly TRBD1 (6 bases). The ends were cut back, 5 bases at V and 8 bases at J, with 16 bases in the middle. CDR3 length: 14 residues. In germline, CDR1 is SEHNR, CDR2 FQNEAQ (reference sequence). CDR3 DNA: TGTGCCAGCAGCCACCCCACAGGGTCTGATGAGCAGTTCTTC. This sequence encodes CASSHPTGSDEQFF.

The chain combines TRBV13 with TRBJ2-1; 13 bases map to TRBD2. There are 17 residues in the CDR3. Germline lookup yields CDR1 PRHDT and CDR2 FYEKMQ (reference sequence). Trimming cost V 4 bases and J 7 bases; bases outside gene matches: 10. This CDR3 is CASSSRLAGGHQNEQFF. Here the CDR3 DNA reads TGTGCCAGCAGCTCACGACTAGCGGGGGGACACCAGAATGAGCAGTTCTTC.

In its sample, this clone was seen a few times. This sequence joins TRBV4-1 and TRBJ2-7; 8 nucleotides line up with TRBD2. The CDR3 is 13 residues long. V trimming: 3 bases; J trimming: 5 bases; junction bases outside the gene matches: 3. Per the germline V gene, CDR1 is MGHRA and CDR2 is YSYEKL. The CDR3 DNA reads as TGCGCCAGCAGCCAGGGGCGGGGGGACGAGCAGTACTTC. The encoded protein is CASSQGRGDEQYF.

The chain joins TRBV2 to TRBJ2-5, with D unclear. The CDR3 runs to 11 residues. The germline V gene encodes CDR1 SNHLY and CDR2 FYNNEI. V lost 8 bases, J lost 5 bases, and 9 bases lay in between. In DNA, the CDR3 is TGTGCCAGCGTGGGGTGGGAGACCCAGTACTTC. This sequence encodes CASVGWETQYF.

This clone appeared a single time. The CDR3 here is CASSGGNSPLHF. CDR3 nucleotide sequence: TGTGCCAGCTCTGGAGGTAATTCACCCCTCCACTTT. J is TRBJ1-6 and V is TRBV25-1; D call uncertain. Trimming shortened V by 8 bases and J by 6 bases, and 8 bases separated the two germline ends. This CDR3 comprises 12 residues. The germline CDR1 and CDR2 sequences are MGHDK and SYGVNS.

This sequence joins TRBV5-6 and TRBJ2-7; possible D gene TRBD2, 6 bases. The CDR3 spans 14 residues. V lost 2 bases to trimming and J lost 4 bases, with 13 bases between them. Germline CDR1 reads SGHDT; CDR2 reads YYEEEE. CDR3 nucleotides: TGTGCCAGCAGCTTTAGCCAGGGACTTTACGAGCAGTACTTC. Translation gives CASSFSQGLYEQYF.

The V gene is TRBV6-1, the J gene TRBJ2-3, with D tentatively TRBD1 (6 bases). Germline CDR1 is MNHNS and CDR2 is SASEGT. This CDR3 comprises 13 residues. Deletions cut 4 bases from V and 4 bases from J, with 9 bases between. The CDR3: CASSAYRADTQYF. CDR3 DNA sequence: TGTGCCAGCAGTGCCTACAGGGCAGATACGCAGTATTTT.

This chain uses TRBV30 with TRBJ2-1; 8 bases map to TRBD1. This CDR3 is 15 amino acids long. The V and J ends lost 0 bases and 2 bases, in that order; junction bases with no gene match: 3. Germline CDR1 and CDR2: GTSNPN and SVGIG (reference sequence). For the CDR3, the DNA is TGTGCCTGGAGTGTAAACAGGGGGGCCTACAATGAGCAGTTCTTC. Amino acid sequence: CAWSVNRGAYNEQFF.

This chain links TRBV7-9 with TRBJ1-5; 8 bases match TRBD1. With V trimmed by 5 bases and J by 7 bases, 7 bases remained unmatched. The CDR3 sequence is 14 residues long. CDR1 is SEHNR, CDR2 FQNEAQ, per germline (reference sequence). CDR3 coding DNA: TGTGCCAGCAGCCCAGGACAGGGATGGCAGCCCCAGCATTTT. It translates to CASSPGQGWQPQHF.

V is TRBV7-9 and J is TRBJ1-4; the D gene is possibly TRBD1 (5 bases). The germline V gene has CDR1 SEHNR and CDR2 FQNEAQ (reference sequence). Trimming took 2 bases from V and 8 from J, leaving 15 bases between them. The CDR3 sequence is 15 residues long. CDR3 nucleotide sequence: TGTGCCAGCAGCTTAACGCTGGGGGAGTACGAAAAACTGTTTTTT. Amino acid sequence: CASSLTLGEYEKLFF.

V usage is TRBV29-1 and J usage is TRBJ1-2, with a weak D call TRBD1 (6 bases). V lost 4 bases and J lost 3, with 12 bases in between. The CDR3 contains 13 residues. Germline V CDR1 and CDR2: SQVTM, ANQGSEA. In DNA, the CDR3 is TGCAGCGTTGTACGGGGGGCCGACTATGGCTACACCTTC. It encodes CSVVRGADYGYTF. Full variable domain (outside the CDR3, taken from reference TRBV29-1 and TRBJ1-2): SAVISQKPSRDICQRGTSLTIQCQVDSQVTMMFWYRQQPGQSLTLIATANQGSEATYESGFVIDKFPISRPNLTFSTLTVSNMSPEDSSIYLCSVVRGADYGYTFGSGTRLTVV.

This chain uses TRBV7-6 with TRBJ2-3; D possibly corresponds to TRBD2 (6 bases). Germline V gene data show CDR1 as SGHVS and CDR2 as FNYEAQ. The CDR3 consists of 14 residues. Trimming removed 5 bases from V and 2 bases from J, with 11 bases in between. The CDR3 sequence is CASSPGGDTDTQYF. Written as DNA, the CDR3 is TGTGCCAGCAGCCCCGGAGGGGACACAGATACGCAGTATTTT. Filled out from reference TRBV7-6 and TRBJ2-3, the complete variable domain reads GAGVSQSPRYKVTKRGQDVALRCDPISGHVSLYWYRQALGQGPEFLTYFNYEAQQDKSGLPNDRFSAERPEGSISTLTIQRTEQRDSAMYRCASSPGGDTDTQYFGPGTRLTVL.

V and J are TRBV14 and TRBJ2-7; D remains unclear. Germline lookup yields CDR1 SGHDN and CDR2 FVKESK. The CDR3 is 12 residues long. Trimming took off 5 bases at V and 6 bases at J, with 11 bases between the two ends. The chain's CDR3 is CASSSAVSEQYF. Here the CDR3 DNA reads TGTGCCAGCAGCTCGGCGGTTTCCGAGCAGTACTTC.